There are a few counts of the clone carrying this T cell receptor beta chain. Antigen specificity is unknown. The data derive from a study of shared clonotypes between healthy human individuals. Clones were sequenced by immunoSEQ multiplex PCR, and TCRdb holds only the in-frame ones, with some missing. The sample contains about 1 million clones, 65% to 75% of which appear only once. The CDR3 consists of 15 residues. V dropped 5 bases and J dropped 0 bases, with 11 bases sitting between them. Looked up from germline, CDR1 is MNHNS and CDR2 is SASEGT. Overall study results and limits: Several donors held 5% to 5.5% of naive CD4 clonotypes in common.

The rearrangement uses TRBV6-1 and TRBJ2-1; D gene unclear. The source material was memory CD4+ T cells sorted from blood. Sample subset: CD45RA-negative fraction. The receptor's source is a man younger than 35 in good health. The DNA for the CDR3 is TGTGCCAGCAGTACTACTCGTACCTCCTACAATGAGCAGTTCTTC. This encodes CASSTTRTSYNEQFF.